Each of the 5 T cell receptor beta chains below was sequenced from the same sample in a study of blood T cell repertoires in COVID-19. Method: immunoSEQ multiplex PCR; TCRdb's copy keeps in-frame clones and lacks some. The top ten hold 6.5% to 9% of the sample, which has about 200,000 clones, 80% to 90% seen once. The sample comprised peripheral blood. These receptors were taken from a woman aged 50 to 60 with active or convalescent COVID-19.

This chain joins TRBV19 and TRBJ1-2; no reliable D call. The germline V and J ends were trimmed by 1 base and 3 bases, with 12 bases remaining between them. Germline V CDR1 and CDR2: LNHDA, SQIVND (reference sequence). The CDR3 runs to 15 residues. The CDR3 protein is CASSIVPGLHYGYTF. In DNA, the CDR3 is TGTGCCAGTAGTATAGTGCCAGGCCTCCACTATGGCTACACCTTC.

This chain links TRBV28 with TRBJ2-7, with D maybe TRBD1 (5 bases). Trimming took 5 bases from V and 7 from J, leaving 12 bases between them. Germline V gene data show CDR1 as MDHEN and CDR2 as SYDVKM. The CDR3 contains 12 residues. CDR3 nucleotide sequence: TGTGCCAGCAGTACCGAAGGGGATGAGCAGTACTTC. Encoded protein: CASSTEGDEQYF.

The rearrangement joins TRBV5-6 to TRBJ2-1; D is perhaps TRBD1 (6 bases). Germline V gene lookup returns CDR1 SGHDT and CDR2 YYEEEE. Trimming left V 2 bases short and J 2 bases short, with 8 bases between. CDR3 length equals 14 residues. The CDR3 bases are TGTGCCAGCAGCTTCAGGGGCACCTACAATGAGCAGTTCTTC. This translates into CASSFRGTYNEQFF.

The rearrangement links TRBV12-5 to TRBJ1-4; TRBD1 agrees at 7 bases. The CDR3 contains 15 residues. V lost 1 base and J lost 1; bases outside the gene matches: 0. CDR1 is LGHNT and CDR2 is FRNRAP in the germline V gene. CDR3 sequence: CASGLGQGTNEKLFF. CDR3 sequence (DNA): TGTGCTAGTGGTTTGGGACAGGGAACTAATGAAAAACTGTTTTTT.

The chain has TRBV19 and TRBJ2-4, with unresolved D. There are 18 residues in the CDR3. Germline CDR1 is LNHDA and CDR2 is SQIVND (reference sequence). V gave up 4 bases and J gave up 0 bases, with 19 bases separating them. CDR3 sequence reads: CASSKSGAHPIAKNIQYF. The CDR3 DNA is TGTGCCAGTAGTAAAAGTGGAGCGCACCCCATAGCCAAAAACATTCAGTACTTC.